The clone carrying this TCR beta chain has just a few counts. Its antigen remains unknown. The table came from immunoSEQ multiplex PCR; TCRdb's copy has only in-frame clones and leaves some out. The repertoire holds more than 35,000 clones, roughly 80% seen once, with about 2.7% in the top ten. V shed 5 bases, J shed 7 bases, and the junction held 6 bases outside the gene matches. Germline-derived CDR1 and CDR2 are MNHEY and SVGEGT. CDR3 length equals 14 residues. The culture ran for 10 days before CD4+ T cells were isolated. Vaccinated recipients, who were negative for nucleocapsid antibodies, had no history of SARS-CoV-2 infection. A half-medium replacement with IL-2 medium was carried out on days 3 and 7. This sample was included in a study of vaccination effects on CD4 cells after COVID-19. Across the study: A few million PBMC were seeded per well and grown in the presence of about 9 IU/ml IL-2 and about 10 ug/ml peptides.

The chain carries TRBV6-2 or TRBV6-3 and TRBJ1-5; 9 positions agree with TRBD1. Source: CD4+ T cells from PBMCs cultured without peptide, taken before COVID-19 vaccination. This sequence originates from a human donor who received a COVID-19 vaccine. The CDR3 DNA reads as TGTGCCAGCAGTAGGGACAGGGTGAACCAGCCCCAGCATTTT. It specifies CASSRDRVNQPQHF.